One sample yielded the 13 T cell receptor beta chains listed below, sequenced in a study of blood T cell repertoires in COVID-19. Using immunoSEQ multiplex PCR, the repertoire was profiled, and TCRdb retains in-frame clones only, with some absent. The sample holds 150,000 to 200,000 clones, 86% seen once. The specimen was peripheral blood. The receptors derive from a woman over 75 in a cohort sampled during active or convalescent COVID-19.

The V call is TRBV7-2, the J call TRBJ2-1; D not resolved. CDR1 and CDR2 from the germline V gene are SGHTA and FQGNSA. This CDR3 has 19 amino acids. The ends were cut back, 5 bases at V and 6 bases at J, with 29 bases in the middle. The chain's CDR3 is CASSPSPLTFPPSGNEQFF. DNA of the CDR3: TGTGCCAGCAGCCCCAGCCCTTTGACTTTCCCGCCCTCCGGCAATGAGCAGTTCTTC.

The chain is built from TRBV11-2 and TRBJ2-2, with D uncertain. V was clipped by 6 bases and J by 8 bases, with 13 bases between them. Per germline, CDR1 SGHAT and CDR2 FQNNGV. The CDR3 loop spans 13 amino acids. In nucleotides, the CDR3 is TGTGCCAGCAGATCCCTCGCCGCGGGGGAGCTGTTTTTT. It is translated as CASRSLAAGELFF.

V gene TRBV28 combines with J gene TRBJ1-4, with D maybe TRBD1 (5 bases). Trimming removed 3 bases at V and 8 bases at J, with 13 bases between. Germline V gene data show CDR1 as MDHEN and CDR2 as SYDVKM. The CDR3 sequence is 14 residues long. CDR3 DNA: TGTGCCAGCAGTTTTGCTGGGGGGGGAGAAAAACTGTTTTTT. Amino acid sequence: CASSFAGGGEKLFF.

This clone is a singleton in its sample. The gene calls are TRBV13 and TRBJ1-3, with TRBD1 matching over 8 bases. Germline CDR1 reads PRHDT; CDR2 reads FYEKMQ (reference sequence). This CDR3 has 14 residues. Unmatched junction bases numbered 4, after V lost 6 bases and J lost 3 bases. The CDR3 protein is CASSRQGLGNTIYF. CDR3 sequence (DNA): TGTGCCAGCAGTCGACAGGGGCTTGGAAACACCATATATTTT.

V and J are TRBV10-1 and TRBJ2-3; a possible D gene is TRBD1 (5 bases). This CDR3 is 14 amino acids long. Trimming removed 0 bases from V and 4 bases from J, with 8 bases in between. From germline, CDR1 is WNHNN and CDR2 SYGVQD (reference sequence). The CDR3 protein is CASSESAGPDTQYF. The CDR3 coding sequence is TGCGCCAGCAGTGAGTCAGCAGGGCCAGATACGCAGTATTTT.

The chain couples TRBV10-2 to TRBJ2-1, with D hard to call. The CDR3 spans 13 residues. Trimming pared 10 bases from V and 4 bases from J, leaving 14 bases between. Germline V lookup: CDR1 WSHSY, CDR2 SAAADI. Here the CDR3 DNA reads TGCGCCAACCCCGGGTCTAGATACAATGAGCAGTTCTTC. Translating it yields CANPGSRYNEQFF.

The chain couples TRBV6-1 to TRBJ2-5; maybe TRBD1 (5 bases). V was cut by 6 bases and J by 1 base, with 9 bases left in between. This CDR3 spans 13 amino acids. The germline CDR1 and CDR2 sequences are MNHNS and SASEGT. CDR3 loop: CASRRQPQETQYF. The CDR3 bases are TGTGCCAGCAGAAGACAGCCCCAAGAGACCCAGTACTTC.

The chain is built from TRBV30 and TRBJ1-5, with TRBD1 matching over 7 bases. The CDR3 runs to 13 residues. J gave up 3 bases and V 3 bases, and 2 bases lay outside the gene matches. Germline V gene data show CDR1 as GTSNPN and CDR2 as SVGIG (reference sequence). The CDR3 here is CAWRGQYNQPQHF. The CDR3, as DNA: TGTGCCTGGAGGGGACAGTACAATCAGCCCCAGCATTTT. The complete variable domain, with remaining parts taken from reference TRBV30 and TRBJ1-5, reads SQTIHQWPATLVQPVGSPLSLECTVEGTSNPNLYWYRQAAGRGLQLLFYSVGIGQISSEVPQNLSASRPQDRQFILSSKKLLLSDSGFYLCAWRGQYNQPQHFGDGTRLSIL.

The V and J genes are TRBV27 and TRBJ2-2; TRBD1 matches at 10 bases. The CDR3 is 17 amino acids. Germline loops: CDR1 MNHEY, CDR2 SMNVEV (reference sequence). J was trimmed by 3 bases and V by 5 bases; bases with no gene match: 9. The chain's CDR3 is CASSGSGQGFYTGELFF. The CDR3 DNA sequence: TGTGCCAGCAGTGGCTCGGGACAGGGGTTCTACACCGGGGAGCTGTTTTTT.

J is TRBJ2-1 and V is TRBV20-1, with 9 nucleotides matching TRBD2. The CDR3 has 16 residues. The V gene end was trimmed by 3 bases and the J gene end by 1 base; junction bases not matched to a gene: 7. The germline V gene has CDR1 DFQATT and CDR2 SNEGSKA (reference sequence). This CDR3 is CSASQIAGESYNEQFF. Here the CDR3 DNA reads TGCAGTGCTAGTCAAATAGCGGGAGAATCCTACAATGAGCAGTTCTTC.

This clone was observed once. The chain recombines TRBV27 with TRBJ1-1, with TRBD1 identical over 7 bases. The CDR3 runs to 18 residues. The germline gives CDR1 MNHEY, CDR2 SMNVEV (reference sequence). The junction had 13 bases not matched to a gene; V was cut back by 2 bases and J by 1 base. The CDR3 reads CASSLSLDRVEPNTEAFF. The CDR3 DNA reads TGTGCCAGCAGTTTAAGTTTAGACAGGGTCGAACCGAACACTGAAGCTTTCTTT.

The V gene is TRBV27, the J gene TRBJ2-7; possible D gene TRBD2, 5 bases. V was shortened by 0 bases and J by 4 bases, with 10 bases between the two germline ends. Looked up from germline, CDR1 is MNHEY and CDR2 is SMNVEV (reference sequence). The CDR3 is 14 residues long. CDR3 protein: CASSLSASSYEQYV. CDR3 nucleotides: TGTGCCAGCAGTTTATCAGCTAGCAGTTACGAGCAGTACGTC.

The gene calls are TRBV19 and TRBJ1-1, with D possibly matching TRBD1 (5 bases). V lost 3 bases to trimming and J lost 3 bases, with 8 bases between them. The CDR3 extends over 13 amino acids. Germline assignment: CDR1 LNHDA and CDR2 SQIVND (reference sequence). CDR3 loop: CASSIGGDTEAFF. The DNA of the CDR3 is TGTGCCAGTAGTATCGGGGGGGACACTGAAGCTTTCTTT.